These 8 T cell receptor beta chains were all obtained from the same sample, sequenced in a study of CD8+ T cells in alopecia areata. Documented treatment: oral pan-JAK inhibitor, 5-10 mg twice daily. Investigators isolated RNA and reverse transcribed it into cDNA to act as the sequencing template. Assay: immunoSEQ multiplex PCR; the TCRdb copy retains only in-frame clones and omits some. The table lists 200,000 or so clones, over 45% of them singletons, with 5.5% to 6% in the top ten. The sample in question was CD4+ T cells sorted from blood, obtained at week 24, from a patient treated with tofacitinib. The receptors shown here come from a human donor with alopecia areata.

The chain combines TRBV9 with TRBJ1-2, with 7 nucleotides matching TRBD1. The CDR3 is made up of 15 amino acids. Germline lookup yields CDR1 SGDLS and CDR2 YYNGEE. V was pared by 0 bases and J by 3 bases, with 5 bases of the junction left unmatched. The CDR3 reads CASSVGTGSYYGYTF. The CDR3, as DNA: TGTGCCAGCAGCGTAGGGACAGGTTCATACTATGGCTACACCTTC.

This rearrangement joins TRBV27 to TRBJ2-6; a possible D gene is TRBD1 (5 bases). Per the germline V gene, CDR1 is MNHEY and CDR2 is SMNVEV (reference sequence). Deletions cut 6 bases from V and 0 bases from J, with 18 bases between. This CDR3 has 18 residues. The CDR3 DNA reads as TGTGCCAGCAGAGAAACAGGTTTCCCAAGCTCTGGGGCCAACGTCCTGACTTTC. Residues: CASRETGFPSSGANVLTF.

This clone was seen only a few times. This chain uses TRBV30 with TRBJ1-2; 7 nucleotides line up with TRBD1. The V and J ends lost 6 bases and 6 bases, in that order; junction bases with no gene match: 10. The CDR3 has 13 amino acids. Germline V gives CDR1 GTSNPN, CDR2 SVGIG (reference sequence). CDR3 sequence (DNA): TGTGCCTGTCAGACAGGGAAGGGTCATGGCTACACCTTC. This translates into CACQTGKGHGYTF.

This chain joins TRBV18 and TRBJ2-3, with 7 bases aligning to TRBD2. The germline CDR1 and CDR2 sequences are KGHSH and LQKENI. V was pared by 0 bases and J by 4 bases, with 4 bases of the junction left unmatched. The CDR3 totals 15 residues. The CDR3 loop reads CASSPPRGGPDTQYF. The CDR3 bases are TGTGCCAGCTCACCACCTCGGGGAGGGCCAGATACGCAGTATTTT.

This chain links TRBV7-2 with TRBJ2-3; D is undetermined. The CDR3 has 13 amino acids. The V gene lost 4 bases and the J gene lost 0 bases, with 5 bases spanning the gap. The V gene's germline CDR1 is SGHTA and CDR2 FQGNSA. The CDR3 is CASSSTSTDTQYF. As DNA, the CDR3 is TGTGCCAGCAGCTCGACTAGCACAGATACGCAGTATTTT.

This sequence joins TRBV29-1 and TRBJ2-1, with 12 positions matching TRBD1. Trimming at V came to 4 bases and at J to 5 bases, leaving 3 bases not matched to a gene. This CDR3 is 14 amino acids long. CDR1 is SQVTM and CDR2 is ANQGSEA in the germline V gene. In DNA form, the CDR3 reads TGCAGCGTTGCCGGGGACAGGGGGCACAATGAGCAGTTCTTC. As protein: CSVAGDRGHNEQFF.

The chain links TRBV4-1 to TRBJ2-5; D gene unclear. V lost 0 bases to trimming and J lost 7 bases, with 9 bases between them. The length of the CDR3 is 13 residues. Germline lookup yields CDR1 MGHRA and CDR2 YSYEKL. The DNA for the CDR3 is TGCGCCAGCAGCCAAGATAACAAGCGGACCCAGTACTTC. Encoded protein: CASSQDNKRTQYF.

The J gene is TRBJ2-2, the V gene TRBV2; D possibly corresponds to TRBD1 (6 bases). The V and J ends lost 6 bases and 5 bases respectively, with 10 bases between them. CDR3 length equals 13 residues. Germline CDR1 and CDR2: SNHLY and FYNNEI. The CDR3 DNA is TGTGCCAGCAGCGGAACAGGGACCGGGGAGCTGTTTTTT. Translated, it gives CASSGTGTGELFF.